This TCR beta chain was retrieved from a study of blood T cell repertoires in COVID-19. The protocol was immunoSEQ multiplex PCR, while the TCRdb copy is restricted to in-frame clones and leaves out a portion. This sample yields roughly 110,000 clones, of which 75% to 95% are seen a single time; roughly 1.2% belongs to the top ten. This clonotype was sampled from a woman aged 25 to 39 with acute or convalescent COVID-19. The sequenced sample was peripheral blood.

The CDR3 here is CASSPLGASAYEQYF. The DNA of the CDR3 is TGTGCCAGCAGCCCCCTGGGGGCTTCCGCTTACGAGCAGTACTTC. This sequence joins TRBV14 and TRBJ2-7, with D perhaps TRBD1 (6 bases). CDR3 length equals 15 residues. The V end was cut by 4 bases, the J end by 4 bases, with 17 bases between. In germline, CDR1 is SGHDN, CDR2 FVKESK.